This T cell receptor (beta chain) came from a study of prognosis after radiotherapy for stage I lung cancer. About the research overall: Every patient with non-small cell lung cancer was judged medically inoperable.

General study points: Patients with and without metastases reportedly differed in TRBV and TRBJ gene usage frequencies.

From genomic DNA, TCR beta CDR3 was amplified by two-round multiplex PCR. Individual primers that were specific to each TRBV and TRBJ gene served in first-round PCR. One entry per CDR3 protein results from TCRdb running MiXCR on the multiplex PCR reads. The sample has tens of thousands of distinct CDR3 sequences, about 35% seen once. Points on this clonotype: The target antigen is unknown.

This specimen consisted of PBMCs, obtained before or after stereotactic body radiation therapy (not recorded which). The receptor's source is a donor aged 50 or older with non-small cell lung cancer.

The CDR3 DNA is TGCAGTGCTGGCTCCCCCCCCTCGGGACTAGCGGGAGGGAGGGCCAAAAACATTCAGTACTTC. It codes for CSAGSPPSGLAGGRAKNIQYF. The chain employs TRBV20-1 and TRBJ2-4; 16 bases map to TRBD2. The CDR3 spans 21 residues. Germline V gene sequence: CDR1 DFQATT, CDR2 SNEGSKA (reference sequence). Trimming removed 5 bases from V and 1 base from J; junction bases left unmatched: 17.